This entry concerns a single TCR beta chain. Its antigen target is currently unknown. Per-base quality was not reported, and no clone a single base away is much larger than it. The immunoSEQ Assay, a bias-controlled multiplex PCR, was used to amplify TCRbeta CDR3 regions from genomic DNA. Turning to the authors' computational methods: Within the assay, amplification of reference gene primers was used to estimate how many nucleated cells each sample contained. To quantify the absolute abundance of each unique TCRbeta CDR3 rearrangement, sequence reads were collapsed and filtered. For each sample, productive Simpson clonality was calculated by taking the square root of Simpson's diversity index across productive rearrangements. TCRdb retrieved this table from immuneACCESS and kept in-frame rearrangements only. Not all clones are present; in checked studies, unresolved V genes account for under half, and no reason is known for the remainder. For V, J and clone size, that table is used; D and trimming come from the DNA. For this sample the table gives roughly 670,000 clones, of which approximately 90% were detected only once. Roughly 0.25% of the sample is held by the ten biggest clonotypes.

The data were taken from a study of blood T cell repertoires in COVID-19 (dated by TCRdb to 2020 to 2021). A note on the overall study: Samples from collaborators originated in the United States, Italy and Spain and spanned both the acute and convalescent phases of COVID-19. The material from the prospective study consisted of cDNA or gDNA derived from T cells, B-cell-depleted T cells, or PBMCs. Subjects who had been exposed to COVID-19, were actively infected with it, or had recovered from it provided the deeply sampled blood TCRbeta repertoires that made up the dataset. The repertoires were released in a freely available public database meant as a resource for research on the immune response to SARS-CoV-2. Samples were obtained from the ongoing ImmuneRACE study (first 160 participants) and from about 1,300 subjects provided by 6 global collaborators. Sample metadata almost always included a de-identified subject ID, COVID-19 status, age in years and sex. HLA class I and class II types, where available, came from metadata supplied by the sample provider rather than from assay-based typing. Summary of the overall study and its limitations: The quantity of clinical and demographic metadata differed by source and by participant and was supplied without curation.

Collaborating institutions collected whole blood in K2EDTA tubes following their own protocols. For TCRbeta analysis, collaborators shipped samples in one of three forms: frozen whole blood, isolated PBMCs, or DNA extracted from either of those sample types. This receptor was taken from a woman aged 18-35 years with acute or convalescent COVID-19. The source material was peripheral blood.

The bases read TGTGCCAGTAGTCGCGATGGCGGGGGGGTGGACAATGAGCAGTTCTTC. Its protein product is CASSRDGGGVDNEQFF. This receptor chain uses TRBV19 and TRBJ2-1; 9 bases in between match TRBD2. As encoded in the germline V gene (reference sequence), CDR1 is LNHDA while CDR2 is SQIVND. Measured from the cysteine to the phenylalanine, the CDR3 is 16 residues long. Left in the record is the CDR3 DNA by itself, 48 bases read in frame from the first base. For this chain, trimming is 5 bases at the V end and 5 bases at the J end, and the number of junction bases without a gene match is 10.